The clone carrying this T cell receptor beta chain was observed a single time. Enrolled through a virtual design, the participants were between about 18 and 100 years of age and came from 24 US areas. This CDR3 is built from 19 residues. CDR1 is MGHRA, CDR2 YSYEKL, per germline. Germline trimming cut 0 bases from V and 2 bases from J; bases unmatched to any gene: 15. The data originate from a study of blood T cell repertoires in COVID-19. As for the study in general: There were acute and convalescent COVID-19 samples, and they came from the United States, Italy and Spain.

Authors' analysis steps: Nucleated cell number was recorded as an estimate derived from reference gene primer amplification. Clones were read by immunoSEQ multiplex PCR, and TCRdb kept only the in-frame ones, dropping some. Clone size and the V and J calls come from that table; the DNA yielded D and trimming. The repertoire consists of under 200,000 clones, with 82% occurring once and the leading ten covering 4% to 6.5%. The sequence derives from a woman aged 55-69 years with acute COVID-19. V usage is TRBV4-1 and J usage is TRBJ2-5, with TRBD2 matching 7 bases. Sequenced: PBMCs or T cells enriched from blood (not recorded which). In nucleotides, the CDR3 is TGCGCCAGCAGCCAAGATTGGGGTACGGCTAGCGGAAGACAAGAGACCCAGTACTTC. It codes for CASSQDWGTASGRQETQYF.